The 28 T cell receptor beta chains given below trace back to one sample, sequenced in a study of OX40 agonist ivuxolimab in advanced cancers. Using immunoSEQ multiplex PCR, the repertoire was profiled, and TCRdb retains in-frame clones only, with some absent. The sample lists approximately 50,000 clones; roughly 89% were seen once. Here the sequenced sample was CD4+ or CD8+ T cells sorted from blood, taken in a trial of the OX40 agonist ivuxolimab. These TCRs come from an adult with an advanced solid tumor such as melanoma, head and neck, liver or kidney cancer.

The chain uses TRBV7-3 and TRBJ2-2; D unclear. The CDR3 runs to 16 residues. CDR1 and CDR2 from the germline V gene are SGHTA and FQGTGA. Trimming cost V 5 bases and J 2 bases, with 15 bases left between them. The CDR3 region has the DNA TGTGCCAGCAGCCCTGGGTTTGGGCATAACACCGGGGAGCTGTTTTTT. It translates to CASSPGFGHNTGELFF. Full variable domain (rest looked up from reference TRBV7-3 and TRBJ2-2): GAGVSQTPSNKVTEKGKYVELRCDPISGHTALYWYRQSLGQGPEFLIYFQGTGAADDSGLPNDRFFAVRPEGSVSTLKIQRTERGDSAVYLCASSPGFGHNTGELFFGEGSRLTVL.

In nucleotides, the CDR3 is TGCGCCAGCAGCCAAACAGGGGTATATGAAAAACTGTTTTTT. It is translated as CASSQTGVYEKLFF. This chain joins TRBV4-1 and TRBJ1-4; 7 nucleotides align to TRBD1. The germline gives CDR1 MGHRA, CDR2 YSYEKL. CDR3 length: 14 amino acids. V dropped 2 bases and J dropped 6; count of bases not matched to a gene: 3.

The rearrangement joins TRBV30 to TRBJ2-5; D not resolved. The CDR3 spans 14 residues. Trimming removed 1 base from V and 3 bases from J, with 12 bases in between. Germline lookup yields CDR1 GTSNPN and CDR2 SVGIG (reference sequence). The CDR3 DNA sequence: TGTGCCTGGAGTGCCTACTTGGTGGAAGAGACCCAGTACTTC. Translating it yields CAWSAYLVEETQYF.

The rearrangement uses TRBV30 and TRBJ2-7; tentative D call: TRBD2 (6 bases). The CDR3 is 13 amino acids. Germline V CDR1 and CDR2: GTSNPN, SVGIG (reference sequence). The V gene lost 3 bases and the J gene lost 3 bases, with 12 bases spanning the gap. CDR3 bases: TGTGCCTGGAGCCCGGGACTCAGCTACGAGCAGTACTTC. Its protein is CAWSPGLSYEQYF. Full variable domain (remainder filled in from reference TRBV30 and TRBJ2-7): SQTIHQWPATLVQPVGSPLSLECTVEGTSNPNLYWYRQAAGRGLQLLFYSVGIGQISSEVPQNLSASRPQDRQFILSSKKLLLSDSGFYLCAWSPGLSYEQYFGPGTRLTVT.

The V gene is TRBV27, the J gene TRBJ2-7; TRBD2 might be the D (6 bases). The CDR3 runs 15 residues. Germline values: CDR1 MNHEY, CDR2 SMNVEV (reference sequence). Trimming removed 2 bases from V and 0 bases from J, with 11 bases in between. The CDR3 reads CASSLRLGSSYEQYF. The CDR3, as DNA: TGTGCCAGCAGTTTAAGACTAGGGAGCTCCTACGAGCAGTACTTC.

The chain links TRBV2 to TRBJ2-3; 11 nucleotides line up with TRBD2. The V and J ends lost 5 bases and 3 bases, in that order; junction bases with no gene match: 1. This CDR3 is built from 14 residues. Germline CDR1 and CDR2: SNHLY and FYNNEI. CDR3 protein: CASSLAGGTDTQYF. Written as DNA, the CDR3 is TGTGCCAGCAGTCTAGCGGGAGGAACAGATACGCAGTATTTT.

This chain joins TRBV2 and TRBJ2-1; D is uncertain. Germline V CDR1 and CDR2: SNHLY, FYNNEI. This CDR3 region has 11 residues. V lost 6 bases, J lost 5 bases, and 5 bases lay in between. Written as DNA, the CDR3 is TGTGCCAGCAGGGCCAACAATGAGCAGTTCTTC. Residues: CASRANNEQFF.

Written as DNA, the CDR3 is TGCGCCAGCAGCTCACCAACGGGCCTGAACACTGAAGCTTTCTTT. Translation gives CASSSPTGLNTEAFF. The V and J genes are TRBV5-1 and TRBJ1-1; D remains unclear. The CDR3 is 15 amino acids. Looked up from germline, CDR1 is SGHRS and CDR2 is YFSETQ. Trimming left V 3 bases short and J 0 bases short, with 12 bases between.

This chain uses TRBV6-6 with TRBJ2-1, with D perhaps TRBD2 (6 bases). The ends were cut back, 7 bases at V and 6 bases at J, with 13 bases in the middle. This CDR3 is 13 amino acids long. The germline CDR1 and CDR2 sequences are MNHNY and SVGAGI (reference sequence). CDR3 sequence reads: CASNIAVGNEQFF. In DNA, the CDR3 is TGTGCCAGCAACATAGCGGTGGGCAATGAGCAGTTCTTC.

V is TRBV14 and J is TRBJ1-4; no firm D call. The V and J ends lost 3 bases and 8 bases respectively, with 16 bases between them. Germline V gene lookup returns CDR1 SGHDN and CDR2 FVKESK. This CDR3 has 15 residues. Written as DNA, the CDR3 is TGTGCCAGCAGCCAGACGGGATCGGGCCTCGAAAAACTGTTTTTT. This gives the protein CASSQTGSGLEKLFF. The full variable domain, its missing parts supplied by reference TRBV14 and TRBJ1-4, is EAGVTQFPSHSVIEKGQTVTLRCDPISGHDNLYWYRRVMGKEIKFLLHFVKESKQDESGMPNNRFLAERTGGTYSTLKVQPAELEDSGVYFCASSQTGSGLEKLFFGSGTQLSVL.

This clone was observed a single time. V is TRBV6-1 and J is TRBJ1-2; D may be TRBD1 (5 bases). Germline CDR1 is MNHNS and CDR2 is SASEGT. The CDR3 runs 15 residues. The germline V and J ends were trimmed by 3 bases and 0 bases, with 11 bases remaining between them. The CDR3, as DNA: TGTGCCAGCAGTGATTGGACACTAGCTAACTATGGCTACACCTTC. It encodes CASSDWTLANYGYTF.

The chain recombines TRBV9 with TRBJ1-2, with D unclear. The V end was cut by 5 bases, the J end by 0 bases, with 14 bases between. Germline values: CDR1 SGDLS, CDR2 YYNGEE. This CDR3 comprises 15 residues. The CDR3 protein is CASRPNETPNYGYTF. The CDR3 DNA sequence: TGTGCCAGCAGACCGAACGAGACACCTAACTATGGCTACACCTTC.

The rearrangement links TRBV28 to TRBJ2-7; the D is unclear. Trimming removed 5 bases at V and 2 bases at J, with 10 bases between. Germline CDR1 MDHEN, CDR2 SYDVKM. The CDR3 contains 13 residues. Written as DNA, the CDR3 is TGTGCCAGCAGTGCGGTGAGCCCCTACGAGCAGTACTTC. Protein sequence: CASSAVSPYEQYF.

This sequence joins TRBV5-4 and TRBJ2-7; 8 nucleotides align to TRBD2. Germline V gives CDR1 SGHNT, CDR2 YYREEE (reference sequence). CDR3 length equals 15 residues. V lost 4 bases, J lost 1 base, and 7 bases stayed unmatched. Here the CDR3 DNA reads TGTGCCAGCAGCCTCGGGGGGGTCATATCCTACGAGCAGTACTTC. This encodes CASSLGGVISYEQYF.

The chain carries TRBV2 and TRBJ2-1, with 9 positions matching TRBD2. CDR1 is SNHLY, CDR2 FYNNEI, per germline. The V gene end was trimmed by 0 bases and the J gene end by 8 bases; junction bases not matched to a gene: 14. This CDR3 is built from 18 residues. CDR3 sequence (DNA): TGTGCCAGCAGTGAAGCTGGTAGCGGGAGCCCCTCAGGGGATGAGCAGTTCTTC. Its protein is CASSEAGSGSPSGDEQFF.

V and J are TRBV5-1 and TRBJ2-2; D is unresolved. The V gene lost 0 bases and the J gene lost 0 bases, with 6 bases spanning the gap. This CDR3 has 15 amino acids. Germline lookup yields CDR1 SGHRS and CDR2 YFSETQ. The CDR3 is CASSLDGPNTGELFF. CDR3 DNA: TGCGCCAGCAGCTTGGACGGGCCGAACACCGGGGAGCTGTTTTTT. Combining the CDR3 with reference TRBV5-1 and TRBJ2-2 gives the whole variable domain KAGVTQTPRYLIKTRGQQVTLSCSPISGHRSVSWYQQTPGQGLQFLFEYFSETQRNKGNFPGRFSGRQFSNSRSEMNVSTLELGDSALYLCASSLDGPNTGELFFGEGSRLTVL.

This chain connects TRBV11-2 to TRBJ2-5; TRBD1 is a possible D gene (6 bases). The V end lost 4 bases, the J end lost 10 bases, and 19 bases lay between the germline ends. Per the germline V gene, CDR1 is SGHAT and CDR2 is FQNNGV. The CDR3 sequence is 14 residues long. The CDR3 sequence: CASSSRPGQGGQYF. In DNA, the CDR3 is TGTGCCAGCAGCTCCCGACCCGGACAAGGGGGCCAGTACTTC.

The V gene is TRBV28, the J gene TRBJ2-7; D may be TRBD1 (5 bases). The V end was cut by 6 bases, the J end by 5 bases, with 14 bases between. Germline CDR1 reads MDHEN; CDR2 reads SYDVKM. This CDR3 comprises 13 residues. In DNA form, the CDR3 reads TGTGCCAGCAGCTTCGACAGCCCTAACGAGCAGTACTTC. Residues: CASSFDSPNEQYF. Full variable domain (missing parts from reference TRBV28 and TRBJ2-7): DVKVTQSSRYLVKRTGEKVFLECVQDMDHENMFWYRQDPGLGLRLIYFSYDVKMKEKGDIPEGYSVSREKKERFSLILESASTNQTSMYLCASSFDSPNEQYFGPGTRLTVT.

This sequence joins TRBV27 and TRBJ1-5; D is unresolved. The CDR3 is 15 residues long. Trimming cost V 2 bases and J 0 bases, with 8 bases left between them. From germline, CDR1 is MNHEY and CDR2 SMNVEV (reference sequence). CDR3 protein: CASSLTGYSNQPQHF. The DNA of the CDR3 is TGTGCCAGCAGTTTAACGGGTTATAGCAATCAGCCCCAGCATTTT.

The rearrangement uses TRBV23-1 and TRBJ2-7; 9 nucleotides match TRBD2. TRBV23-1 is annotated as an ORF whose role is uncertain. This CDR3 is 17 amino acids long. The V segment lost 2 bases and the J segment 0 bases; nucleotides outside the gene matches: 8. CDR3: CASSQEREDPHSYEQYF. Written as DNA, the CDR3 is TGCGCCAGCAGTCAAGAGCGGGAGGATCCCCACTCCTACGAGCAGTACTTC.

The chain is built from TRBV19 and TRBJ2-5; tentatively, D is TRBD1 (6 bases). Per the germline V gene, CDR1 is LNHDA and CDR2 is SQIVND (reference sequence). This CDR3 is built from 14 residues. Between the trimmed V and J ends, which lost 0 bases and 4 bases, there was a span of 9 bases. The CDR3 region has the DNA TGTGCCAGTAGTATAGATTTAGGGGGAGAGACCCAGTACTTC. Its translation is CASSIDLGGETQYF. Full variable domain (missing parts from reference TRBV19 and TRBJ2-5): DGGITQSPKYLFRKEGQNVTLSCEQNLNHDAMYWYRQDPGQGLRLIYYSQIVNDFQKGDIAEGYSVSREKKESFPLTVTSAQKNPTAFYLCASSIDLGGETQYFGPGTRLLVL.

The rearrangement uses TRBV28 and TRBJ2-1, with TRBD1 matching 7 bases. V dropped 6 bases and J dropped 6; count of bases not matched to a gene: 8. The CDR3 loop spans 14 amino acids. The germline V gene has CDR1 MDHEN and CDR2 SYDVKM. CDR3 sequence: CASRTTGTVNEQFF. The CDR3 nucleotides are TGTGCCAGCAGAACAACCGGGACAGTCAATGAGCAGTTCTTC.

The DNA of the CDR3 is TGTGCCAGCAGCCTGCGACTAGCGGGAGACAAGAACTCCTACAATGAGCAGTTCTTC. Amino acid sequence: CASSLRLAGDKNSYNEQFF. The genes are TRBV5-7 and TRBJ2-1, with 12 bases that match TRBD2. TRBV5-7 is labeled an ORF, and its function is uncertain. There are 19 residues in the CDR3. The V and J ends lost 4 bases and 0 bases, in that order; junction bases with no gene match: 11.

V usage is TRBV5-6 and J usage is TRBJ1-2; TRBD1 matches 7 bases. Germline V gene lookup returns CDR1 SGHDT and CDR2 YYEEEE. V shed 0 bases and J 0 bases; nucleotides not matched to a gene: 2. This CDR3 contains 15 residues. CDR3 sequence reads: CASSLAGGANYGYTF. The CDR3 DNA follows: TGTGCCAGCAGCTTGGCAGGGGGAGCTAACTATGGCTACACCTTC.

Here the CDR3 reads CGTRPNTGELFF. DNA for the CDR3: TGCGGAACGCGGCCCAACACCGGGGAGCTGTTTTTT. The rearrangement joins TRBV29-1 to TRBJ2-2, with unresolved D. This CDR3 has 12 residues. The germline gives CDR1 SQVTM, CDR2 ANQGSEA.

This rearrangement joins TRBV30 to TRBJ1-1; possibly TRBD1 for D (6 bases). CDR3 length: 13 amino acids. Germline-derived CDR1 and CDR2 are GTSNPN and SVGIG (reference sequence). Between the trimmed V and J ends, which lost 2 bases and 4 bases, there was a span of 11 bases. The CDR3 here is CAWSKGEGTEAFF. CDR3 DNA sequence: TGTGCCTGGAGTAAGGGGGAGGGCACTGAAGCTTTCTTT.

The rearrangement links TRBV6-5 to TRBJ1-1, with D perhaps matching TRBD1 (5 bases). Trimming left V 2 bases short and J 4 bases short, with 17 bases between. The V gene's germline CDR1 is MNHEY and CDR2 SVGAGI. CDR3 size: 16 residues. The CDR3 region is CASSYLSRGISTEAFF. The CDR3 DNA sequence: TGTGCCAGCAGTTACCTCTCTCGGGGGATAAGCACTGAAGCTTTCTTT.

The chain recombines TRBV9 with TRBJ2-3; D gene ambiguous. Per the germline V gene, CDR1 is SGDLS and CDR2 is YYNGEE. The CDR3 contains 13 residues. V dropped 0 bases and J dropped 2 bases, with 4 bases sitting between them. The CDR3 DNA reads TGTGCCAGCAGCGTAGACAACACAGATACGCAGTATTTT. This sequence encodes CASSVDNTDTQYF.